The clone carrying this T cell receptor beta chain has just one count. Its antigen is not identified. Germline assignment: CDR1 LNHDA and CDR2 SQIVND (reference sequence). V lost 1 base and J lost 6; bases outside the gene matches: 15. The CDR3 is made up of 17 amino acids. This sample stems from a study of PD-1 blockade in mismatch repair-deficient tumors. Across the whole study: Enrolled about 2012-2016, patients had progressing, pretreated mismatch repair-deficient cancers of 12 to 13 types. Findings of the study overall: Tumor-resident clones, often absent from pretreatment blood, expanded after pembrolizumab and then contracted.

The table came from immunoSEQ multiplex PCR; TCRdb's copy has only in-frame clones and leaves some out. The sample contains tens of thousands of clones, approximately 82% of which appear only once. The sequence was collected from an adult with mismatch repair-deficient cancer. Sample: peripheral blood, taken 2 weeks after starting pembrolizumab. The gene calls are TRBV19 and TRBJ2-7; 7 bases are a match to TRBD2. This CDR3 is CASSIGPSGGSRSEQYF. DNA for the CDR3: TGTGCCAGTAGTATAGGTCCCTCTGGCGGGAGTCGGAGCGAGCAGTACTTC.